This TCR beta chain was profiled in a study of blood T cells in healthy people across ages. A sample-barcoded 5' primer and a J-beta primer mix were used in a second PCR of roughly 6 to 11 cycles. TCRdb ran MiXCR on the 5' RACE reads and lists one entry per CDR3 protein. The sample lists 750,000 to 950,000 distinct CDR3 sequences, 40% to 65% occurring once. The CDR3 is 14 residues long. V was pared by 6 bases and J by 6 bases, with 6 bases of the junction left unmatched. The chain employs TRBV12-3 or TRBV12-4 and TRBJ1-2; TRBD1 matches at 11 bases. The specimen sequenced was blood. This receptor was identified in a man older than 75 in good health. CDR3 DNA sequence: TGTGCCAGCAGAGGGACAGGGGGGAACCATGGCTACACCTTC. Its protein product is CASRGTGGNHGYTF.